This TCR beta chain derives from a study of blood T cell repertoires in COVID-19. In the authors' workflow: Using reference gene primer amplification, nucleated cell counts were estimated. TCRdb's table, derived via immunoSEQ multiplex PCR, lists solely in-frame clones and lacks some. V and J calls and clone size are those listed in that table; D and trimming were worked out from the DNA. The sample records approximately 300,000 clones, 86% being singletons. The CDR3 length is 16 residues. CDR1 is LNHDA and CDR2 is SQIVND in the germline V gene (reference sequence). Trimming pared 3 bases from V and 6 bases from J, leaving 18 bases between. Each participant's cohort was designated according to participant-reported clinical history. What the recovered Cohort 3 donors had was two negative PCRs, clearance, or symptom resolution.

Sequenced material: PBMCs or T cells enriched from blood (not recorded which). The chain combines TRBV19 with TRBJ2-1; TRBD2 might be the D (7 bases). The source is a man under 40 who had recovered from COVID-19. The CDR3 loop reads CASSMGGRGLTNEQFF. Here the CDR3 DNA reads TGTGCCAGTAGTATGGGCGGCAGGGGACTAACCAATGAGCAGTTCTTC. The full variable domain, with the rest looked up from reference TRBV19 and TRBJ2-1, is DGGITQSPKYLFRKEGQNVTLSCEQNLNHDAMYWYRQDPGQGLRLIYYSQIVNDFQKGDIAEGYSVSREKKESFPLTVTSAQKNPTAFYLCASSMGGRGLTNEQFFGPGTRLTVL.